This entry lists 23 T cell receptor beta chains sequenced from one sample in a study of blood T cell repertoires in COVID-19. Only in-frame clones appear in the TCRdb table, and some are missing; sequencing was by immunoSEQ multiplex PCR. This sample has some 340,000 clones; 75% to 90% occur once, and the top ten carry 3% to 4.5%. The sequenced sample was peripheral blood. These receptors all come from a woman in her late teens or twenties with acute or convalescent COVID-19.

The CDR3 here is CASSFSAGESYEQYF. The CDR3 DNA sequence: TGCGCCAGCAGCTTTAGTGCTGGAGAGAGCTACGAGCAGTACTTC. This chain connects TRBV5-1 to TRBJ2-7; D remains unclear. Trimming pared 2 bases from V and 3 bases from J, leaving 15 bases between. The CDR3 contains 15 residues. The germline V gene encodes CDR1 SGHRS and CDR2 YFSETQ.

The gene calls are TRBV5-6 and TRBJ1-2; 8 bases line up with TRBD1. V lost 1 base to trimming and J lost 5 bases; unmatched junction nucleotides: 4. CDR3 length: 14 amino acids. CDR1 is SGHDT, CDR2 YYEEEE, per germline. The CDR3 is CASSLRDRSYGYTF. The CDR3 DNA sequence: TGTGCCAGCAGCTTGCGGGACAGGTCGTATGGCTACACCTTC.

The chain links TRBV9 to TRBJ1-2; perhaps TRBD1 as D (5 bases). CDR3 length: 14 amino acids. V was cut by 0 bases and J by 4 bases, with 10 bases left in between. Germline CDR1 reads SGDLS; CDR2 reads YYNGEE. CDR3 sequence reads: CASSVGTGRYGYTF. CDR3 DNA sequence: TGTGCCAGCAGCGTAGGCACAGGACGCTATGGCTACACCTTC.

This chain joins TRBV11-2 and TRBJ2-1; D gene unclear. This CDR3 has 13 residues. Deletions cut 5 bases from V and 5 bases from J, with 10 bases between. The germline V gene encodes CDR1 SGHAT and CDR2 FQNNGV. CDR3 DNA sequence: TGTGCCAGCAGCGCCGCTTACAACAATGAGCAGTTCTTC. It is translated as CASSAAYNNEQFF.

The rearrangement uses TRBV27 and TRBJ2-3; D is uncertain. V dropped 2 bases and J dropped 0 bases, with 6 bases sitting between them. CDR3 size: 14 residues. Germline assignment: CDR1 MNHEY and CDR2 SMNVEV (reference sequence). CDR3 residues: CASSLISSTDTQYF. CDR3 nucleotide sequence: TGTGCCAGCAGTTTAATCAGTAGCACAGATACGCAGTATTTT.

This clone was detected only once. The J gene is TRBJ1-3, the V gene TRBV14, with D unclear. Per the germline V gene, CDR1 is SGHDN and CDR2 is FVKESK. V was clipped by 4 bases and J by 0 bases, with 10 bases between them. There are 15 residues in the CDR3. CDR3 region: CASSPVGSSGNTIYF. The CDR3 DNA reads as TGTGCCAGCAGCCCCGTTGGGAGCTCTGGAAACACCATATATTTT.

The chain uses TRBV5-6 and TRBJ2-7, with 12 bases matching TRBD2. This CDR3 region has 15 residues. V lost 4 bases and J lost 2; bases outside the gene matches: 4. Germline V gene lookup returns CDR1 SGHDT and CDR2 YYEEEE. The CDR3 nucleotides are TGTGCCAGCAGCCCAAGACTAGCGGGAGCCTACGAGCAGTACTTC. The encoded protein is CASSPRLAGAYEQYF. The full variable domain, in which reference TRBV5-6 and TRBJ2-7 provide the parts outside the CDR3, is DAGVTQSPTHLIKTRGQQVTLRCSPKSGHDTVSWYQQALGQGPQFIFQYYEEEERQRGNFPDRFSGHQFPNYSSELNVNALLLGDSALYLCASSPRLAGAYEQYFGPGTRLTVT.

CDR3 in amino acids: CASSLGQVNEKLFF. Here the CDR3 DNA reads TGTGCCAGCAGTTTGGGCCAGGTGAATGAAAAACTGTTTTTT. The V gene is TRBV27, the J gene TRBJ1-4; D remains ambiguous. V was pared by 3 bases and J by 5 bases, with 10 bases between. The length of the CDR3 is 14 residues. Germline CDR1 is MNHEY and CDR2 is SMNVEV (reference sequence).

This chain uses TRBV19 with TRBJ1-5; the D is unclear. This CDR3 is built from 17 residues. Looked up from germline, CDR1 is LNHDA and CDR2 is SQIVND (reference sequence). Trimming removed 5 bases at V and 4 bases at J, with 21 bases between. The CDR3: CASSPTAGGRLNQPQHF. The CDR3 bases are TGTGCCAGTAGTCCAACCGCAGGAGGCCGGTTAAATCAGCCCCAGCATTTT.

About this clone: Other DNA variants within this sample encode the same CDR3. This rearrangement joins TRBV2 to TRBJ1-1, with TRBD1 matching 7 bases. The J segment lost 0 bases and the V segment lost 6 bases, leaving 4 bases of the junction unmatched. The germline V gene encodes CDR1 SNHLY and CDR2 FYNNEI. The CDR3 runs to 14 residues. CDR3 sequence reads: CASSYRGLNTEAFF. The CDR3 DNA sequence: TGTGCCAGCAGCTACAGGGGCTTGAACACTGAAGCTTTCTTT.

The chain has TRBV19 and TRBJ1-1, with 7 bases lining up with TRBD1. The V gene's germline CDR1 is LNHDA and CDR2 SQIVND (reference sequence). This CDR3 has 15 amino acids. The J segment lost 0 bases and the V segment lost 3 bases, leaving 4 bases of the junction unmatched. In DNA form, the CDR3 reads TGTGCCAGTAGTATGGGACAGTCCCTGAACACTGAAGCTTTCTTT. This codes for CASSMGQSLNTEAFF. The full variable domain, its missing parts supplied by reference TRBV19 and TRBJ1-1, is DGGITQSPKYLFRKEGQNVTLSCEQNLNHDAMYWYRQDPGQGLRLIYYSQIVNDFQKGDIAEGYSVSREKKESFPLTVTSAQKNPTAFYLCASSMGQSLNTEAFFGQGTRLTVV.

V gene TRBV3-1 (or the pseudogene TRBV3-2) combines with J gene TRBJ2-1; 7 bases are a match to TRBD1. The CDR3 totals 15 residues. Germline-derived CDR1 and CDR2 are LGHDT and YNNKEL (reference sequence). The V gene end was trimmed by 4 bases and the J gene end by 6 bases; junction bases not matched to a gene: 9. CDR3 protein: CASSPERGGRNEQFF. CDR3 DNA: TGTGCCAGCAGCCCAGAACGAGGGGGCCGCAATGAGCAGTTCTTC.

The chain joins TRBV4-1 to TRBJ2-7; 7 positions agree with TRBD1. Germline CDR1 is MGHRA and CDR2 is YSYEKL. V was clipped by 0 bases and J by 0 bases; unmatched bases: 5. This CDR3 has 16 residues. CDR3 bases: TGCGCCAGCAGCCAAGATTTCGGGGACAGCTCCTACGAGCAGTACTTC. The encoded protein is CASSQDFGDSSYEQYF.

The rearrangement links TRBV5-1 to TRBJ2-3, with a tentative D call TRBD2 (5 bases). Germline CDR1 SGHRS, CDR2 YFSETQ. This CDR3 is built from 14 residues. V was pared by 7 bases and J by 3 bases, with 15 bases between. The CDR3 nucleotides are TGCGCCAGCTCTCTAGCTGAAGTGACAGATACGCAGTATTTT. Residues: CASSLAEVTDTQYF.

This clone was picked up a small number of times. The chain links TRBV27 to TRBJ1-2; D perhaps matches TRBD1 (6 bases). CDR3 length equals 14 residues. Germline CDR1 reads MNHEY; CDR2 reads SMNVEV (reference sequence). The V and J ends lost 3 bases and 1 base respectively, with 9 bases between them. The CDR3 DNA follows: TGTGCCAGCAGTTTGTACAGGGATAACTATGGCTACACCTTC. Residues: CASSLYRDNYGYTF.

The genes are TRBV7-2 and TRBJ1-2, with D hard to call. V dropped 5 bases and J dropped 4 bases, with 17 bases sitting between them. Germline loops: CDR1 SGHTA, CDR2 FQGNSA. The CDR3 has 15 amino acids. As DNA, the CDR3 is TGTGCCAGCAGCCTCCGGGATTTCTTCAGCTATGGCTACACCTTC. Translation gives CASSLRDFFSYGYTF.

The chain joins TRBV4-1 to TRBJ1-5, with 9 bases identical to TRBD1. Per germline, CDR1 MGHRA and CDR2 YSYEKL. The V gene end was trimmed by 4 bases and the J gene end by 3 bases; junction bases not matched to a gene: 4. The CDR3 is made up of 15 amino acids. CDR3 in DNA: TGCGCCAGCAGCCTCCGGGACAGGGACAATCAGCCCCAGCATTTT. This encodes CASSLRDRDNQPQHF.

Here the CDR3 DNA reads TGTGCCAGCAGCCCTTTTTGGGGACAGGTTTTCTCTGGAAACACCATATATTTT. As protein: CASSPFWGQVFSGNTIYF. This sequence joins TRBV7-6 and TRBJ1-3, with 8 bases identical to TRBD1. The length of the CDR3 is 18 residues. CDR1 SGHVS and CDR2 FNYEAQ come from the germline V gene. Unmatched junction bases numbered 12, after V lost 5 bases and J lost 0 bases.

The rearrangement links TRBV14 to TRBJ1-1; D might be TRBD1 (5 bases). Trimming stripped 1 base from V and 7 bases from J, with 13 bases between. Germline CDR1 and CDR2: SGHDN and FVKESK. The CDR3 totals 14 residues. CDR3 region: CASSQGLRADEAFF. DNA for the CDR3: TGTGCCAGCAGCCAAGGGCTCAGGGCCGATGAAGCTTTCTTT.

This sequence joins TRBV9 and TRBJ1-1, with no clear D. The CDR3 loop spans 13 amino acids. Germline V lookup: CDR1 SGDLS, CDR2 YYNGEE. V was clipped by 1 base and J by 8 bases, with 12 bases between them. The CDR3 spells CASSVTTAEEAFF. The CDR3 region has the DNA TGTGCCAGCAGCGTAACAACAGCAGAAGAAGCTTTCTTT.

The CDR3 spells CASSFGQGGTEAFF. In DNA form, the CDR3 reads TGTGCCAGCAGTTTCGGACAGGGAGGGACTGAAGCTTTCTTT. The chain employs TRBV6-5 and TRBJ1-1, with TRBD1 matching over 8 bases. The length of the CDR3 is 14 residues. Germline CDR1 MNHEY, CDR2 SVGAGI. After removal of 4 bases from V and 5 bases from J, the junction contained 6 bases not matched to a gene.

A few counts support this clone. The V call is TRBV18, the J call TRBJ2-3; 9 bases map to TRBD2. The CDR3 consists of 15 residues. Germline-derived CDR1 and CDR2 are KGHSH and LQKENI. V trimming: 3 bases; J trimming: 3 bases; junction bases outside the gene matches: 4. The CDR3 region is CASSPGAGGTDTQYF. In nucleotides, the CDR3 is TGTGCCAGCTCACCGGGCGCGGGAGGGACAGATACGCAGTATTTT.

The chain links TRBV7-8 to TRBJ1-1, with no clear D. The CDR3 contains 16 residues. V was cut by 5 bases and J by 0 bases, with 16 bases left in between. Germline CDR1 SGHVS, CDR2 FQNEAQ. The CDR3 here is CASSRLSGLMNTEAFF. The CDR3 DNA sequence: TGTGCCAGCAGCAGACTAAGCGGCCTTATGAACACTGAAGCTTTCTTT.